The 26 T cell receptor beta chains reported below all come from one sample, sequenced in a study of PD-1 blockade in classical Hodgkin lymphoma (TCRdb year 2020). The time point tag for this specimen amounts to: cycle 1 day 1 (C1D1), immediately before nivolumab initiation. Relapse after autologous stem cell transplantation had occurred in all trial patients, and cohorts A, B and C were distinguished by prior brentuximab vedotin exposure. Libraries were made using the immunoSEQ multiplex PCR assay. This immuneACCESS table, as held by TCRdb, lists in-frame sequences with V and J called but not all clones. Of the missing ones, under half trace to an unresolved V gene in checked studies; the others have no known cause. The sample table shows over 80,000 clones, and about nine tenths are seen once. The top ten clonotypes cover 2.5% to 3.5% of the sample. Specimen: peripheral blood mononuclear cells (PBMCs), collected at baseline. These receptors were taken from a human donor with classical Hodgkin lymphoma.

The J gene is TRBJ1-4, the V gene TRBV9, with a possible D match to TRBD1 (5 bases). The CDR3 consists of 16 residues. Germline loops: CDR1 SGDLS, CDR2 YYNGEE. Deletions cut 0 bases from V and 7 bases from J, with 16 bases between. The CDR3 region is CASSVEGTIGGEKLFF. The CDR3 coding sequence is TGTGCCAGCAGCGTAGAAGGAACAATCGGGGGTGAAAAACTGTTTTTT.

The V gene is TRBV9, the J gene TRBJ2-1; D might be TRBD2 (5 bases). Germline V CDR1 and CDR2: SGDLS, YYNGEE. Trimming took 4 bases from V and 8 from J, leaving 16 bases between them. The CDR3 has 14 amino acids. DNA of the CDR3: TGTGCCAGCAGCCCGGACTCGGAGTTTGATGAGCAGTTCTTC. This codes for CASSPDSEFDEQFF.

On this clone itself: Relative to the germline gene, one junction end is altered; a read error may explain this. J is TRBJ2-1 and V is TRBV29-1; 13 positions agree with TRBD2. The CDR3 is 15 amino acids. The germline V gene encodes CDR1 SQVTM and CDR2 ANQGSEA. CDR3 nucleotides: TGCAGCGCGCGGGGGGCTGGACTAGCGGGAGAGGAATCGGTCTTC. Translating gives CSARGAGLAGEESVF.

The rearrangement uses TRBV10-3 and TRBJ2-7; a weak D match, TRBD1 (5 bases). CDR3 length equals 17 residues. V was shortened by 0 bases and J by 7 bases, with 22 bases between the two germline ends. Germline assignment: CDR1 ENHRY and CDR2 SYGVKD. CDR3: CAISESSMQGGVHEQYF. Written as DNA, the CDR3 is TGTGCCATCAGTGAGTCTTCCATGCAGGGTGGGGTTCATGAGCAGTACTTC.

This clone was seen a handful of times. The chain links TRBV9 to TRBJ2-7, with TRBD2 matching over 15 bases. The CDR3 spans 16 residues. The ends lost 3 bases at V and 4 bases at J; junction bases unmatched: 5. The germline CDR1 and CDR2 sequences are SGDLS and YYNGEE. The CDR3, as DNA: TGTGCCAGCAGCGCGGGACTAGCGGGAGGAATATACGAGCAGTACTTC. Translation: CASSAGLAGGIYEQYF.

The chain has TRBV9 and TRBJ2-1; D is uncertain. This CDR3 region has 14 residues. V lost 0 bases and J lost 3, with 7 bases in between. Per germline, CDR1 SGDLS and CDR2 YYNGEE. The CDR3 DNA follows: TGTGCCAGCAGCGTAGTGGTTGACTACAATGAGCAGTTCTTC. This gives the protein CASSVVVDYNEQFF.

V usage is TRBV6-6 and J usage is TRBJ2-1; D may be TRBD1 (6 bases). The CDR3 has 16 amino acids. The V gene lost 0 bases and the J gene lost 3 bases, with 12 bases spanning the gap. Germline V gene data show CDR1 as MNHNY and CDR2 as SVGAGI (reference sequence). The CDR3 DNA reads as TGTGCCAGCAGTTACTCGAGCCAGGGGATCTACAATGAGCAGTTCTTC. It is translated as CASSYSSQGIYNEQFF.

V usage is TRBV6-1 and J usage is TRBJ1-3, with 9 positions matching TRBD1. The CDR3 contains 15 residues. The J segment lost 9 bases and the V segment lost 4 bases, leaving 10 bases of the junction unmatched. Germline V lookup: CDR1 MNHNS, CDR2 SASEGT. The CDR3 bases are TGTGCCAGCAGTGTTGGGACAGGGCCCATTGCCACCATATATTTT. Amino acids: CASSVGTGPIATIYF.

V and J are TRBV27 and TRBJ1-1; D call uncertain. Trimming took off 4 bases at V and 1 base at J, with 7 bases between the two ends. Germline V lookup: CDR1 MNHEY, CDR2 SMNVEV (reference sequence). The CDR3 spans 13 residues. DNA of the CDR3: TGTGCCAGCAGTTCCCTCAGGAACACTGAAGCTTTCTTT. Translating it yields CASSSLRNTEAFF.

The chain is built from TRBV25-1 and TRBJ2-4; possible D gene TRBD1, 6 bases. The germline gives CDR1 MGHDK, CDR2 SYGVNS. The CDR3 extends over 14 amino acids. The V gene lost 2 bases and the J gene lost 3 bases, with 8 bases spanning the gap. CDR3 protein: CASSEEGGKNIQYF. As DNA, the CDR3 is TGTGCCAGCAGTGAAGAAGGGGGCAAAAACATTCAGTACTTC.

The CDR3 spells CASSAPRGLAGGHYEQYF. Written as DNA, the CDR3 is TGTGCCAGCAGCGCGCCCCGGGGGCTAGCGGGAGGCCACTACGAGCAGTACTTC. V is TRBV25-1 and J is TRBJ2-7; 11 positions match TRBD2. CDR1 is MGHDK, CDR2 SYGVNS, per germline. The J segment lost 3 bases and the V segment lost 6 bases, leaving 16 bases of the junction unmatched. The CDR3 sequence is 18 residues long.

This clone appeared once. The chain is built from TRBV5-1 and TRBJ2-7, with TRBD1 identical over 9 bases. Trimming removed 5 bases from V and 4 bases from J; junction bases left unmatched: 4. Germline V gene data show CDR1 as SGHRS and CDR2 as YFSETQ. The CDR3 loop spans 13 amino acids. The CDR3 reads CASRGQGLYEQYF. In DNA, the CDR3 is TGCGCCAGCAGGGGACAGGGACTATACGAGCAGTACTTC.

The chain carries TRBV27 and TRBJ2-1, with 7 bases lining up with TRBD2. Trimming removed 5 bases from V and 8 bases from J; junction bases left unmatched: 18. The CDR3 contains 17 residues. CDR1 is MNHEY, CDR2 SMNVEV, per germline (reference sequence). In nucleotides, the CDR3 is TGTGCCAGCAGTGGGCCCGGTGGATGGGAGGGACGGTATGAGCAGTTCTTC. Protein: CASSGPGGWEGRYEQFF.

The rearrangement uses TRBV19 and TRBJ1-4; D remains unclear. CDR3 length equals 13 residues. The V and J ends lost 9 bases and 10 bases respectively, with 18 bases between them. Germline V gives CDR1 LNHDA, CDR2 SQIVND (reference sequence). The DNA for the CDR3 is TGTGCCAGCCGGGAGCCGGGAAGGGCAAAACTGTTTTTT. Translating gives CASREPGRAKLFF.

The V and J genes are TRBV6-5 and TRBJ2-1, with D tentatively TRBD2 (6 bases). This CDR3 is 14 amino acids long. V was trimmed by 7 bases and J by 5 bases, leaving 15 bases between them. CDR1 and CDR2 from the germline V gene are MNHEY and SVGAGI. The CDR3 spells CASKGLRDHNEQFF. CDR3 DNA sequence: TGTGCCAGCAAAGGACTACGAGATCACAATGAGCAGTTCTTC.

This clone appeared a few times. The chain is built from TRBV11-2 and TRBJ1-1; TRBD1 is a possible D gene (6 bases). V was shortened by 1 base and J by 0 bases, with 12 bases between the two germline ends. Germline CDR1 is SGHAT and CDR2 is FQNNGV. This CDR3 has 16 residues. The CDR3 here is CASSLVGGGMNTEAFF. CDR3 bases: TGTGCCAGCAGCTTAGTAGGCGGGGGCATGAACACTGAAGCTTTCTTT.

This sequence joins TRBV7-9 and TRBJ2-3, with D perhaps being TRBD1 or TRBD2 (6 bases each). The CDR3 has 15 amino acids. Between the trimmed V and J ends, which lost 5 bases and 3 bases, there was a span of 15 bases. Germline CDR1 is SEHNR and CDR2 is FQNEAQ (reference sequence). The CDR3 region has the DNA TGTGCCAGCAGCGGGGGCGACGGGAGAACAGATACGCAGTATTTT. Translated, it gives CASSGGDGRTDTQYF.

This rearrangement joins TRBV19 to TRBJ1-1, with unresolved D. V was cut by 4 bases and J by 4 bases, with 10 bases left in between. The CDR3 contains 13 residues. Germline CDR1 is LNHDA and CDR2 is SQIVND (reference sequence). CDR3 in DNA: TGTGCCAGTAGTACCTTCGGGCTCACTGAAGCTTTCTTT. Residues: CASSTFGLTEAFF. The whole variable domain, filled in from reference TRBV19 and TRBJ1-1, reads DGGITQSPKYLFRKEGQNVTLSCEQNLNHDAMYWYRQDPGQGLRLIYYSQIVNDFQKGDIAEGYSVSREKKESFPLTVTSAQKNPTAFYLCASSTFGLTEAFFGQGTRLTVV.

The V gene is TRBV29-1, the J gene TRBJ2-3; possible D gene TRBD2, 5 bases. Trimming removed 5 bases at V and 2 bases at J, with 11 bases between. CDR1 and CDR2 from the germline V gene are SQVTM and ANQGSEA. The CDR3 loop spans 13 amino acids. This CDR3 reads CSVRGRFTDTQYF. CDR3 sequence (DNA): TGCAGCGTTCGCGGGCGGTTCACAGATACGCAGTATTTT.

The V call is TRBV10-2, the J call TRBJ1-2; 9 nucleotides align to TRBD1. The CDR3 spans 17 residues. Losses at the gene ends were 4 bases for V and 4 bases for J; bases not matched to a gene: 13. Germline CDR1 reads WSHSY; CDR2 reads SAAADI. This CDR3 reads CASSATLTGGSFYGYTF. Written as DNA, the CDR3 is TGCGCCAGCAGTGCGACCCTCACAGGGGGCTCTTTCTATGGCTACACCTTC.

The rearrangement joins TRBV7-9 to TRBJ2-2, with D maybe TRBD2 (5 bases). V was trimmed by 5 bases and J by 7 bases, leaving 14 bases between them. CDR3 length: 14 residues. CDR1 SEHNR and CDR2 FQNEAQ come from the germline V gene (reference sequence). This CDR3 is CASSPASGDGELFF. As DNA, the CDR3 is TGTGCCAGCAGCCCGGCTTCCGGGGACGGGGAGCTGTTTTTT. The variable domain in full, with the rest retrieved from reference TRBV7-9 and TRBJ2-2, is DTGVSQNPRHKITKRGQNVTFRCDPISEHNRLYWYRQTLGQGPEFLTYFQNEAQLEKSRLLSDRFSAERPKGSFSTLEIQRTEQGDSAMYLCASSPASGDGELFFGEGSRLTVL.

This clone has more than one count but fewer than ten. The V and J genes are TRBV6-1 and TRBJ2-1, with D possibly TRBD1 on 6 matching bases. V was clipped by 7 bases and J by 6 bases, with 16 bases between them. The CDR3 consists of 14 residues. Germline assignment: CDR1 MNHNS and CDR2 SASEGT. CDR3 DNA sequence: TGTGCCAGCACCCACGGGGACAATCGCAATGAGCAGTTCTTC. Amino acids: CASTHGDNRNEQFF.

The V and J genes are TRBV9 and TRBJ2-1, with 7 bases that match TRBD1. Germline V CDR1 and CDR2: SGDLS, YYNGEE. V lost 0 bases and J lost 0; bases outside the gene matches: 0. The CDR3 covers 15 residues. The DNA for the CDR3 is TGTGCCAGCAGCGTAGGGGACAGCTCCTACAATGAGCAGTTCTTC. It codes for CASSVGDSSYNEQFF.

This chain links TRBV27 with TRBJ1-1; 7 nucleotides match TRBD1. Trimming cost V 6 bases and J 3 bases; bases outside gene matches: 10. This CDR3 is 15 amino acids long. The germline CDR1 and CDR2 sequences are MNHEY and SMNVEV (reference sequence). The chain's CDR3 is CASRPLTGKDTEAFF. In DNA, the CDR3 is TGTGCCAGCAGACCACTGACAGGGAAAGACACTGAAGCTTTCTTT.

This chain links TRBV6-6 with TRBJ2-1; perhaps TRBD1 as D (5 bases). The CDR3 sequence is 16 residues long. Trimming removed 0 bases from V and 6 bases from J, with 15 bases in between. The germline gives CDR1 MNHNY, CDR2 SVGAGI (reference sequence). The CDR3 region is CASSYSSGNTPNEQFF. CDR3 sequence (DNA): TGTGCCAGCAGTTACTCGTCAGGGAACACCCCCAATGAGCAGTTCTTC.

About this clone: The germline gene is not matched at one end of the junction; a read error may be the cause. The CDR3 loop is CASREGQGIYEQYF. The CDR3 bases are TGTGCCAGCAGGGAAGGGCAGGGGATCTACGAGCAGTACTTC. V and J are TRBV6-1 and TRBJ2-5, with D maybe TRBD1 (6 bases). The J call is doubtful: the DNA matches TRBJ2-7 better. The CDR3 is 14 amino acids. The germline CDR1 and CDR2 sequences are MNHNS and SASEGT.